This record concerns one T cell receptor (beta chain) sequence. Original processing notes: Amplified reference gene primers provided the basis for estimating nucleated cell counts. Sequencing used immunoSEQ multiplex PCR; TCRdb keeps in-frame clones, though not all of them. From that table come the V and J calls and clone size; the DNA was used to work out D and trimming. The sample consists of 70,000 or so clones, about three quarters of them appearing once. The source of the sample is a study of blood T cell repertoires in COVID-19. The TCR comes from a woman aged 70-85 years with acute or convalescent COVID-19. What was sequenced was peripheral blood.

The CDR3 nucleotides read TGTGCCAGCAGCCCGGGACAGGGACGGGAAAAACTGTTTTTT. This translates into CASSPGQGREKLFF. The chain carries TRBV27 and TRBJ1-4; 9 bases align to TRBD1. From germline, CDR1 is MNHEY and CDR2 SMNVEV (reference sequence). With V trimmed by 6 bases and J by 8 bases, 7 bases remained unmatched. The CDR3 has 14 amino acids. Looking up the rest from reference TRBV27 and TRBJ1-4 gives the full variable domain: EAQVTQNPRYLITVTGKKLTVTCSQNMNHEYMSWYRQDPGLGLRQIYYSMNVEVTDKGDVPEGYKVSRKEKRNFPLILESPSPNQTSLYFCASSPGQGREKLFFGSGTQLSVL.